The source of this T cell receptor (beta chain) is a study of blood T cell repertoires in COVID-19. Across the study: Sources were T cells, B-cell-depleted T cells, or PBMCs; the material itself was cDNA or gDNA.

Measured with immunoSEQ multiplex PCR; TCRdb has only the in-frame clones, and not every one. The table has approximately 51,000 clones, roughly 84% seen once. CDR1 is SGHNT, CDR2 YYREEE, per germline (reference sequence). V was pared by 5 bases and J by 4 bases, with 11 bases of the junction left unmatched. The CDR3 totals 15 residues. The sample consisted of peripheral blood. The receptor comes from a human donor in a cohort sampled during active COVID-19. The chain has TRBV5-4 and TRBJ1-1; TRBD1 matches at 7 bases. The CDR3 region has the DNA TGTGCCAGCAGGAGACAGGGAGGAATTAGCACTGAAGCTTTCTTT. Translated: CASRRQGGISTEAFF.